This TCR beta chain was captured in a study of vaccination effects on CD4 cells after COVID-19. Comment on this clone: Its antigen remains unidentified.

After expansion with viral peptide pools in the ViraFEST assay, antigen-specific CD4+ T cells were sequenced. Investigators separated out CD4+ T cells once around 11 days of culture had passed. Every participant took two doses of the BNT162b2 or mRNA-1273 vaccine. CDR1 is LNHDA and CDR2 is SQIVND in the germline V gene (reference sequence). The CDR3 has 16 amino acids. V was pared by 5 bases and J by 0 bases, with 14 bases between. Measured with immunoSEQ multiplex PCR; TCRdb has only the in-frame clones, and not every one. Of some 74,000 clones in the sample, about 80% are singletons; the top ten hold approximately 1.3%.

The clonotype originates from a human donor who received a COVID-19 vaccine. The J gene is TRBJ1-3, the V gene TRBV19; D call uncertain. Sequences were derived from CD4+ T cells from PBMCs cultured with HCoV-229E spike peptides, sampled after COVID-19 vaccination. CDR3 DNA sequence: TGTGCCAGTAGTTCATCATACAGAGGCTCTGGAAACACCATATATTTT. This sequence encodes CASSSSYRGSGNTIYF.